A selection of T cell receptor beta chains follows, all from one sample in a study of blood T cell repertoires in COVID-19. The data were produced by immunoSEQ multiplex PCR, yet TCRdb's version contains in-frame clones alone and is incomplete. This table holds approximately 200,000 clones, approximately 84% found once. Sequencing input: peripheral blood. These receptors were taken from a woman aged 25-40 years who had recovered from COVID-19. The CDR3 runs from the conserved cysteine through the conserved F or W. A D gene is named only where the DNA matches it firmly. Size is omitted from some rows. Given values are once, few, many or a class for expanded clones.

cdr3_nt: TGTGCCAGCAGGCTAGATAGCGGTTCACCCCTCCACTTT; cdr3_aa: CASRLDSGSPLHF; v_call: TRBV12-3/TRBV12-4; j_call: TRBJ1-6; clone_size: -; d_call: -
cdr3_nt: TGTGCCAGCAGCTTCGGGGGGCTGGAAGAGACCCAGTACTTC; cdr3_aa: CASSFGGLEETQYF; v_call: TRBV7-3; j_call: TRBJ2-5; clone_size: -; d_call: -
cdr3_nt: TGTGCCAGCAGCCCTATGTCCGCTAGCGGGAGGCAAAATACGCAGTATTTT; cdr3_aa: CASSPMSASGRQNTQYF; v_call: TRBV13; j_call: TRBJ2-3; clone_size: -; d_call: TRBD2
cdr3_nt: TGCGCCAGCAGCTTGCCCAGGGCTACTAACAATGAGCAGTTCTTC; cdr3_aa: CASSLPRATNNEQFF; v_call: TRBV5-1; j_call: TRBJ2-1; clone_size: -; d_call: -
cdr3_nt: TGTGCCAGCAGCCCCCAGGGTCTTAACACCGGGGAGCTGTTTTTT; cdr3_aa: CASSPQGLNTGELFF; v_call: TRBV9; j_call: TRBJ2-2; clone_size: -; d_call: -
cdr3_nt: TGTGCCAGCAGGCGGGAAGTATACTACGAGCAGTACTTC; cdr3_aa: CASRREVYYEQYF; v_call: TRBV27; j_call: TRBJ2-7; clone_size: once; d_call: -
cdr3_nt: TGTGCCTGGAGCTCTACAGTACCCGGGGAGCTGTTTTTT; cdr3_aa: CAWSSTVPGELFF; v_call: TRBV30; j_call: TRBJ2-2; clone_size: -; d_call: -
cdr3_nt: TGTGCCAGCAGTGATGGATCAGGGTACCCTGAAGCTTTCTTT; cdr3_aa: CASSDGSGYPEAFF; v_call: TRBV2; j_call: TRBJ1-1; clone_size: -; d_call: -
cdr3_nt: TGTGCCAGCAGCCCGACAGCCTTCTCTGGGGCCAACGTCCTGACTTTC; cdr3_aa: CASSPTAFSGANVLTF; v_call: TRBV5-4; j_call: TRBJ2-6; clone_size: -; d_call: -
cdr3_nt: TGCGCCAGCAGTGAAGGGGCAGGGGTCCCCTATGGCTACACCTTC; cdr3_aa: CASSEGAGVPYGYTF; v_call: TRBV10-2; j_call: TRBJ1-2; clone_size: -; d_call: -
cdr3_nt: TGTGCCAGCAGCCCCGGACAGGGGAGCTCCTACGAGCAGTACTTC; cdr3_aa: CASSPGQGSSYEQYF; v_call: TRBV6-5; j_call: TRBJ2-7; clone_size: -; d_call: TRBD1
cdr3_nt: TGTGCCAGCAGTTATTTAGCGGGAGGGCCCTACAATGAGCAGTTCTTC; cdr3_aa: CASSYLAGGPYNEQFF; v_call: TRBV6-4; j_call: TRBJ2-1; clone_size: -; d_call: TRBD2
cdr3_nt: TGCAGCGTTGGGGGACTAGCGGTGAACACCGGGGAGCTGTTTTTT; cdr3_aa: CSVGGLAVNTGELFF; v_call: TRBV29-1; j_call: TRBJ2-2; clone_size: -; d_call: TRBD2
cdr3_nt: TGTGCCAGCAGTTTATTACGGGGACAGTACGAGCAGTACTTC; cdr3_aa: CASSLLRGQYEQYF; v_call: TRBV28; j_call: TRBJ2-7; clone_size: -; d_call: TRBD1
cdr3_nt: TGTGCCAGCACCACAACGGGGGACAGGGGTCGCGGCTACACCTTC; cdr3_aa: CASTTTGDRGRGYTF; v_call: TRBV6-5; j_call: TRBJ1-2; clone_size: once; d_call: TRBD1
cdr3_nt: TGTGCCAGCAGTTCCCTGGCCAAGAATGAGCAGTTCTTC; cdr3_aa: CASSSLAKNEQFF; v_call: TRBV6-6; j_call: TRBJ2-1; clone_size: -; d_call: -
cdr3_nt: TGCGCCAGCAGTGACCCGGGGAGTCATAATGAGCAGTTCTTC; cdr3_aa: CASSDPGSHNEQFF; v_call: TRBV10-1; j_call: TRBJ2-1; clone_size: -; d_call: -
cdr3_nt: TGTGCCAGCAGCTTGATACAGAACAATGAGCAGTTCTTC; cdr3_aa: CASSLIQNNEQFF; v_call: TRBV7-3; j_call: TRBJ2-1; clone_size: -; d_call: -
cdr3_nt: TGTGCCAGTGATCCAGGGGCCAACTATGGCTACACCTTC; cdr3_aa: CASDPGANYGYTF; v_call: TRBV6-5; j_call: TRBJ1-2; clone_size: -; d_call: -
cdr3_nt: TGTGCCAGCAGCTTTGTTGCAGCTGGAAACACCATATATTTT; cdr3_aa: CASSFVAAGNTIYF; v_call: TRBV3-1/TRBV3-2; j_call: TRBJ1-3; clone_size: -; d_call: -
cdr3_nt: TGCAGTGCTCCGACAGATTATGGCTACACCTTC; cdr3_aa: CSAPTDYGYTF; v_call: TRBV20-1; j_call: TRBJ1-2; clone_size: few; d_call: -
cdr3_nt: TGTGCCTTACGAAAAGGGGAAAGGGGCGGAAAACTGTTTTTT; cdr3_aa: CALRKGERGGKLFF; v_call: TRBV6-5; j_call: TRBJ1-4; clone_size: -; d_call: -
cdr3_nt: TGTGCCAGCAGCGGGTCCTATGGCTACACCTTC; cdr3_aa: CASSGSYGYTF; v_call: TRBV2; j_call: TRBJ1-2; clone_size: -; d_call: -
cdr3_nt: TGTGCCAGCAGCCTCCTTAGCGGGGTTGGCGGAGACGAGCAGTACTTC; cdr3_aa: CASSLLSGVGGDEQYF; v_call: TRBV7-9; j_call: TRBJ2-7; clone_size: -; d_call: TRBD2
cdr3_nt: TGCGCCAGCAGTGAGGACAGGTTCGGGAATCAGCCCCAGCATTTT; cdr3_aa: CASSEDRFGNQPQHF; v_call: TRBV10-2; j_call: TRBJ1-5; clone_size: -; d_call: -
cdr3_nt: TGCGCCAGCAGCCTGACTACCCGGGAGCACCCAGATACGCAGTATTTT; cdr3_aa: CASSLTTREHPDTQYF; v_call: TRBV4-1; j_call: TRBJ2-3; clone_size: -; d_call: -
cdr3_nt: TGTGCCAGCAGCCGAGAGGGAGCGGACGGGGAGCTGTTTTTT; cdr3_aa: CASSREGADGELFF; v_call: TRBV3-1/TRBV3-2; j_call: TRBJ2-2; clone_size: few; d_call: -
cdr3_nt: TGTGCCAGCAGCCAAGATCCTTCGGGGGAGGGCCGTTTTGAGCAGTTCTTC; cdr3_aa: CASSQDPSGEGRFEQFF; v_call: TRBV4-2; j_call: TRBJ2-1; clone_size: -; d_call: TRBD2
cdr3_nt: TGCGCCAGCAGTTTAATAGGGGTATCGGGAAACACCATATATTTT; cdr3_aa: CASSLIGVSGNTIYF; v_call: TRBV5-1; j_call: TRBJ1-3; clone_size: -; d_call: -
cdr3_nt: TGTGCCAGCAGCGTAGCGGTTAGCGGGGACAACGAGCAGTACTTC; cdr3_aa: CASSVAVSGDNEQYF; v_call: TRBV9; j_call: TRBJ2-7; clone_size: -; d_call: TRBD2
cdr3_nt: TGTGCCACCAGTGATTTAGAGGGCAGGGAAGCTTTCTTT; cdr3_aa: CATSDLEGREAFF; v_call: TRBV24-1; j_call: TRBJ1-1; clone_size: -; d_call: -
cdr3_nt: TGTGCCAGCAGTTCCAACACAGGGGCCTACGAGCAGTACTTC; cdr3_aa: CASSSNTGAYEQYF; v_call: TRBV28; j_call: TRBJ2-7; clone_size: -; d_call: TRBD1
cdr3_nt: TGTGCCAGCAGCGTAGTAGGGGACAGGGGAGAAAAACTGTTTTTT; cdr3_aa: CASSVVGDRGEKLFF; v_call: TRBV9; j_call: TRBJ1-4; clone_size: once; d_call: TRBD1
cdr3_nt: TGTGCCTGGAGTGAGGGACAGGGGTACAATCAGCCCCAGCATTTT; cdr3_aa: CAWSEGQGYNQPQHF; v_call: TRBV30; j_call: TRBJ1-5; clone_size: -; d_call: TRBD1
cdr3_nt: TGCAGTGCTAGTCCCCGGACAGGGAGGCCCGGGGAGCTGTTTTTT; cdr3_aa: CSASPRTGRPGELFF; v_call: TRBV20-1; j_call: TRBJ2-2; clone_size: -; d_call: TRBD1
cdr3_nt: TGTGCCAGCAGCTTTGGCGGGGGCTCTGGAAACACCATATATTTT; cdr3_aa: CASSFGGGSGNTIYF; v_call: TRBV28; j_call: TRBJ1-3; clone_size: -; d_call: -
cdr3_nt: TGCGCCAGCAGCCCGGCGGGGCGGTCCAATGAGCAGTTCTTC; cdr3_aa: CASSPAGRSNEQFF; v_call: TRBV4-1; j_call: TRBJ2-1; clone_size: -; d_call: -
cdr3_nt: TGTGCCAGCAGCTTAGCAGCCTCCGGGACAGGCTATGGCTACACCTTC; cdr3_aa: CASSLAASGTGYGYTF; v_call: TRBV7-9; j_call: TRBJ1-2; clone_size: -; d_call: TRBD1
cdr3_nt: TGTGCCAGCAGCGCTACGCCCAGCGGGGGTCTCTACGAGCAGTACTTC; cdr3_aa: CASSATPSGGLYEQYF; v_call: TRBV5-6; j_call: TRBJ2-7; clone_size: -; d_call: TRBD2
cdr3_nt: TGTGCCAGTGAGCGGGGCCTAGGAGAGACCCAGTACTTC; cdr3_aa: CASERGLGETQYF; v_call: TRBV2; j_call: TRBJ2-5; clone_size: -; d_call: TRBD2
cdr3_nt: TGTGCCAGTAGTATTTTTGGAGTGACAGGGGAATGGGGCACTGAAGCTTTCTTT; cdr3_aa: CASSIFGVTGEWGTEAFF; v_call: TRBV19; j_call: TRBJ1-1; clone_size: once; d_call: TRBD1
cdr3_nt: TGTGCCAGCAGTTCACCCGGGACAGGTCAGATTGGCTACACCTTC; cdr3_aa: CASSSPGTGQIGYTF; v_call: TRBV28; j_call: TRBJ1-2; clone_size: -; d_call: TRBD1
cdr3_nt: TGTGCCAGCCAAGAGACAGGGCCCGTGGAGCAGTTCTTC; cdr3_aa: CASQETGPVEQFF; v_call: TRBV10-3; j_call: TRBJ2-1; clone_size: few; d_call: TRBD1
cdr3_nt: TGTGCCAGCAGCGGGACTAGCGGGAGGGCCCGAGATACGCAGTATTTT; cdr3_aa: CASSGTSGRARDTQYF; v_call: TRBV5-4; j_call: TRBJ2-3; clone_size: -; d_call: TRBD2
cdr3_nt: TGTGCCAGCAGCTTGGGGACAGTTAACTCTGGAAACACCATATATTTT; cdr3_aa: CASSLGTVNSGNTIYF; v_call: TRBV7-6; j_call: TRBJ1-3; clone_size: -; d_call: TRBD1
cdr3_nt: TGTGCCAGCGGACAGGATAATTCACCCCTCCACTTT; cdr3_aa: CASGQDNSPLHF; v_call: TRBV28; j_call: TRBJ1-6; clone_size: -; d_call: TRBD1
cdr3_nt: TGTGCCAGCAGCGTCCGTGCCGGGATCGCCAATGAGCAGTTCTTC; cdr3_aa: CASSVRAGIANEQFF; v_call: TRBV9; j_call: TRBJ2-1; clone_size: -; d_call: -
cdr3_nt: TGTGCCAGCAGCCAAGATTGGGGCCTTGGCACAGATACGCAGTATTTT; cdr3_aa: CASSQDWGLGTDTQYF; v_call: TRBV14; j_call: TRBJ2-3; clone_size: once; d_call: -
cdr3_nt: TGTGCCAGCAGCAGAACCGGGACTAGTCTACCCAATGAGCAGTTCTTC; cdr3_aa: CASSRTGTSLPNEQFF; v_call: TRBV4-2; j_call: TRBJ2-1; clone_size: -; d_call: TRBD2
cdr3_nt: TGTGCCAGCAGTTTCTCGGGGGGATGGAATTCACCCCTCCACTTT; cdr3_aa: CASSFSGGWNSPLHF; v_call: TRBV28; j_call: TRBJ1-6; clone_size: few; d_call: -
cdr3_nt: TGTGCCATCAGTGGACAGAGGAGCACTGAAGCTTTCTTT; cdr3_aa: CAISGQRSTEAFF; v_call: TRBV10-3; j_call: TRBJ1-1; clone_size: -; d_call: -
cdr3_nt: TGTGCCAGTAGTATAGCGGCAGGGCGGTGGGCTTTCTTT; cdr3_aa: CASSIAAGRWAFF; v_call: TRBV19; j_call: TRBJ1-1; clone_size: -; d_call: -
cdr3_nt: TGTGCCAGCAGGATAGGACTAGGGGGCTACGAGCAGTACTTC; cdr3_aa: CASRIGLGGYEQYF; v_call: TRBV2; j_call: TRBJ2-7; clone_size: -; d_call: -
cdr3_nt: TGTGCCAGCAGCTTTCGCGGGACAGGGAATGACGAGCAGTACTTC; cdr3_aa: CASSFRGTGNDEQYF; v_call: TRBV5-8; j_call: TRBJ2-7; clone_size: -; d_call: TRBD1
cdr3_nt: TGTGCCAGCAGCTTCCAGGGGGATCAGCCCCAGCATTTT; cdr3_aa: CASSFQGDQPQHF; v_call: TRBV7-2; j_call: TRBJ1-5; clone_size: few; d_call: TRBD1
cdr3_nt: TGTGCCTGGGCCGGGACAGCGCCTAATCAGCCCCAGCATTTT; cdr3_aa: CAWAGTAPNQPQHF; v_call: TRBV19; j_call: TRBJ1-5; clone_size: few; d_call: TRBD1
cdr3_nt: TGTGCCTGTTTACTAGGGAACACTGAAGCTTTCTTT; cdr3_aa: CACLLGNTEAFF; v_call: TRBV30; j_call: TRBJ1-1; clone_size: -; d_call: -